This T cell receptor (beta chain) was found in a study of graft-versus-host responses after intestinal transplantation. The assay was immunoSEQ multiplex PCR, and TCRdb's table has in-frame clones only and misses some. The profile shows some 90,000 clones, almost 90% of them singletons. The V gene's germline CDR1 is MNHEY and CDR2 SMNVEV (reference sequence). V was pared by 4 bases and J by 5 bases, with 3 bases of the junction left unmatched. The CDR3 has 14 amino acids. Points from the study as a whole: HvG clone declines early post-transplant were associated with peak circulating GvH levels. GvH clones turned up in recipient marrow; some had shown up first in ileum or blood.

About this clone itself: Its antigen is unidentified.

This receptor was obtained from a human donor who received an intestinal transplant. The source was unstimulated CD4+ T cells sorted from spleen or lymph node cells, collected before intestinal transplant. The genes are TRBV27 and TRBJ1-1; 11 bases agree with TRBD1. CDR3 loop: CASSSRDRGTEAFF. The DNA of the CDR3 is TGTGCCAGCAGTTCCCGGGACAGGGGGACTGAAGCTTTCTTT.